These 30 T cell receptor beta chains came from one sample sequenced in a study of T cell repertoires in cytomegalovirus infection. What these receptors recognize is not known. TCRdb itself ran the reads through MiXCR, one entry per CDR3 protein. The sample includes roughly 990,000 distinct CDR3 sequences, about a third of them seen just once. This material consisted of cultured CD8+ T cells from PBMCs, taken from culture after CMV antigen stimulation. These receptors were collected from a human donor in good health (CMV status not recorded). Some clones in this sample may be carry-over from other donors' samples.

The chain is built from TRBV27 and TRBJ1-6, with a tentative D call TRBD1 (5 bases). The CDR3 extends over 14 amino acids. With 8 bases removed from V and 0 bases from J, the gap between germline ends came to 8 bases. Germline V gene sequence: CDR1 MNHEY, CDR2 SMNVEV (reference sequence). For the CDR3, the DNA is TGTGCCAGCGGGGGAGTCTCCTATAATTCACCCCTCCACTTT. It encodes CASGGVSYNSPLHF.

This chain connects TRBV6-2 or TRBV6-3 to TRBJ2-1; D is uncertain. The CDR3 runs 16 residues. V was cut by 0 bases and J by 2 bases, with 11 bases left in between. Per germline, CDR1 MNHEY and CDR2 SVGEGT. CDR3: CASSYSLRETYNEQFF. The DNA for the CDR3 is TGTGCCAGCAGTTACTCGCTTAGGGAAACCTACAATGAGCAGTTCTTC.

In this sample, this clonotype turned up a few times. V usage is TRBV2 and J usage is TRBJ2-1; TRBD1 might be the D (6 bases). This CDR3 is 14 amino acids long. V lost 6 bases and J 5 bases, leaving 14 bases between the germline ends. The germline V gene encodes CDR1 SNHLY and CDR2 FYNNEI. As DNA, the CDR3 is TGTGCCAGCAGAGGACAGATTAAGAACAATGAGCAGTTCTTC. Translation: CASRGQIKNNEQFF. The full variable domain, in which reference TRBV2 and TRBJ2-1 provide the parts outside the CDR3, is EPEVTQTPSHQVTQMGQEVILRCVPISNHLYFYWYRQILGQKVEFLVSFYNNEISEKSEIFDDQFSVERPDGSNFTLKIRSTKLEDSAMYFCASRGQIKNNEQFFGPGTRLTVL.

In regard to this clonotype: This may come from a read error, since a much larger clone is one base off. V gene TRBV7-6 combines with J gene TRBJ2-7; 7 bases align to TRBD1. The CDR3 covers 17 residues. Per the germline V gene, CDR1 is SGHVS and CDR2 is FNYEAQ. This CDR3 reads CVSSIPTGESGSYEQYF. CDR3 bases: TGTGTCAGCAGCATACCCACAGGGGAAAGCGGCTCCTACGAGCAGTACTTC.

This clonotype was detected only once. A much more abundant neighbour one base away suggests this may be a read error. This sequence joins TRBV7-9 and TRBJ2-6, with D unclear. This CDR3 region has 15 residues. Germline V gene data show CDR1 as SEHNR and CDR2 as FQNEAQ (reference sequence). CDR3 nucleotide sequence: TGTACCAGCAGCCGCGCTTTCTCTGGGGCCAACGTCCTGACTTTC. As protein: CTSSRAFSGANVLTF.

This clonotype was seen only a few times. This rearrangement joins TRBV27 to TRBJ2-1; 8 bases align to TRBD2. Trimming at V came to 8 bases and at J to 7 bases, leaving 10 bases not matched to a gene. The CDR3 loop spans 14 amino acids. CDR1 is MNHEY, CDR2 SMNVEV, per germline (reference sequence). The CDR3 protein is CASGFGGALNEQFF. The CDR3 coding sequence is TGTGCCAGCGGCTTCGGGGGGGCCTTGAATGAGCAGTTCTTC.

This clonotype was detected many times. The chain is built from TRBV6-2 or TRBV6-3 and TRBJ2-1; tentatively, D is TRBD2 (6 bases). This CDR3 comprises 14 residues. The germline gives CDR1 MNHEY, CDR2 SVGEGT. V shed 5 bases and J shed 7 bases, with 15 bases lying between them. CDR3: CASSRDSLGNEQFF. CDR3 DNA: TGTGCCAGCAGTCGGGACTCCCTAGGAAATGAGCAGTTCTTC.

The chain links TRBV4-2 to TRBJ2-5; tentative D call: TRBD2 (6 bases). The germline V and J ends were trimmed by 1 base and 5 bases, with 8 bases remaining between them. This CDR3 spans 13 amino acids. Germline CDR1 LGHNA, CDR2 YNFKEQ. The CDR3 loop reads CASSQGLAETQYF. CDR3 bases: TGTGCCAGCAGCCAAGGGCTAGCGGAGACCCAGTACTTC.

The J gene is TRBJ1-2, the V gene TRBV9; TRBD1 might be the D (6 bases). Trimming took 3 bases from V and 6 from J, leaving 15 bases between them. Germline V gene data show CDR1 as SGDLS and CDR2 as YYNGEE. This CDR3 comprises 14 residues. CDR3 sequence reads: CASSGQTGFDGYTF. For the CDR3, the DNA is TGTGCCAGCAGCGGACAAACAGGGTTCGATGGCTACACCTTC. Variable domain in full (rest from reference TRBV9 and TRBJ1-2): DSGVTQTPKHLITATGQRVTLRCSPRSGDLSVYWYQQSLDQGLQFLIQYYNGEERAKGNILERFSAQQFPDLHSELNLSSLELGDSALYFCASSGQTGFDGYTFGSGTRLTVV.

Notes on this clonotype: A much larger clonotype is one base distant, so this may be a read error. V and J are TRBV7-6 and TRBJ2-3; 14 nucleotides align to TRBD2. This CDR3 has 16 amino acids. Looked up from germline, CDR1 is SGHVS and CDR2 is FNYEAQ. The CDR3: CVSSSRTSGRIDTQYF. CDR3 nucleotides: TGTGTCAGCAGCTCACGGACTAGCGGGAGGATAGATACGCAGTATTTT. The variable domain in full, completed from reference TRBV7-6 and TRBJ2-3, reads GAGVSQSPRYKVTKRGQDVALRCDPISGHVSLYWYRQALGQGPEFLTYFNYEAQQDKSGLPNDRFSAERPEGSISTLTIQRTEQRDSAMYRCVSSSRTSGRIDTQYFGPGTRLTVL.

This rearrangement joins TRBV7-9 to TRBJ2-1, with D perhaps TRBD1 (6 bases). Germline-derived CDR1 and CDR2 are SEHNR and FQNEAQ (reference sequence). The V end was cut by 5 bases, the J end by 7 bases, with 18 bases between. The CDR3 is 15 amino acids. CDR3: CASSTPGTYQNEQFF. CDR3 bases: TGTGCCAGCAGCACCCCCGGGACATACCAGAATGAGCAGTTCTTC.

This clonotype was recorded many times. This chain connects TRBV7-8 to TRBJ2-7, with TRBD1 matching over 9 bases. Germline V gives CDR1 SGHVS, CDR2 FQNEAQ. With V trimmed by 4 bases and J by 7 bases, 11 bases remained unmatched. The length of the CDR3 is 15 residues. DNA of the CDR3: TGTGCCAGCAGCTACTCCGGGACAGGGTTCCGTGAGCAGTACTTC. It yields the protein CASSYSGTGFREQYF.

This chain uses TRBV6-2 or TRBV6-3 with TRBJ2-2; 8 positions agree with TRBD1. Germline-derived CDR1 and CDR2 are MNHEY and SVGEGT. Trimming at V came to 3 bases and at J to 3 bases, leaving 6 bases not matched to a gene. The CDR3 contains 16 residues. The CDR3 DNA sequence: TGTGCCAGCAGTTATCCGGGACAGGCGGACACCGGGGAGCTGTTTTTT. It encodes CASSYPGQADTGELFF.

The chain combines TRBV7-2 with TRBJ2-1; 7 nucleotides match TRBD2. Germline V lookup: CDR1 SGHTA, CDR2 FQGNSA. The trim removed 5 bases at V and 0 bases at J, leaving 10 bases unmatched. The CDR3 extends over 17 amino acids. The CDR3 region has the DNA TGTGCCAGCAGCCAGGGAGGGGTCTGGAGCTCCTACAATGAGCAGTTCTTC. This codes for CASSQGGVWSSYNEQFF.

The table lists this clonotype with many counts. The rearrangement joins TRBV12-3 or TRBV12-4 to TRBJ1-1; a weak D match, TRBD1 (5 bases). The CDR3 is 16 residues long. Trimming left V 3 bases short and J 10 bases short, with 24 bases between. The CDR3 protein is CASSFEGFGRERRAFF. CDR3 sequence (DNA): TGTGCCAGCAGTTTCGAGGGTTTCGGCAGGGAGCGTCGAGCTTTCTTT.

The chain recombines TRBV6-2 or TRBV6-3 with TRBJ1-6, with 7 bases lining up with TRBD1. CDR1 is MNHEY and CDR2 is SVGEGT in the germline V gene. J was trimmed by 2 bases and V by 5 bases; bases with no gene match: 12. CDR3 length equals 18 residues. CDR3: CASSKPKGGTAYNSPLHF. CDR3 nucleotide sequence: TGTGCCAGCAGTAAACCCAAGGGTGGGACAGCCTATAATTCACCCCTCCACTTT.

The chain recombines TRBV2 with TRBJ1-1; D not certain. Germline CDR1 is SNHLY and CDR2 is FYNNEI. Trimming shortened V by 7 bases and J by 6 bases, and 12 bases separated the two germline ends. The CDR3 contains 12 residues. CDR3 coding DNA: TGTGCCAGCATAGCAGGAGGGCCTGAAGCTTTCTTT. This encodes CASIAGGPEAFF.

The V and J genes are TRBV14 and TRBJ1-3; D may be TRBD1 (6 bases). CDR3 length: 15 residues. Germline V lookup: CDR1 SGHDN, CDR2 FVKESK. Deletions cut 1 base from V and 2 bases from J, with 9 bases between. CDR3 DNA sequence: TGTGCCAGCAGCCAAGGAAGGACAGCTGGAAACACCATATATTTT. It codes for CASSQGRTAGNTIYF.

As for this clonotype: This sequence may be a read error, since a much larger clone differs from it by one base. The chain links TRBV11-3 to TRBJ2-5; D possibly uses TRBD1 or TRBD2 (5 bases each). Trimming stripped 5 bases from V and 2 bases from J, with 12 bases between. CDR3 length: 14 amino acids. Germline-derived CDR1 and CDR2 are SGHNT and YENEEA. As DNA, the CDR3 is TGTGCCAGCAGCCCCCGGGACGGTCAAGAGACCCAGTACTTC. Protein product: CASSPRDGQETQYF. The entire variable domain, with the rest obtained from reference TRBV11-3 and TRBJ2-5, is as follows: EAGVVQSPRYKIIEKKQPVAFWCNPISGHNTLYWYLQNLGQGPELLIRYENEEAVDDSQLPKDRFSAERLKGVDSTLKIQPAELGDSAVYLCASSPRDGQETQYFGPGTRLLVL.

The genes are TRBV12-3 or TRBV12-4 and TRBJ2-7, with D perhaps TRBD2 (6 bases). The CDR3 sequence is 14 residues long. The V end was cut by 3 bases, the J end by 2 bases, with 11 bases between. The CDR3 DNA follows: TGTGCCAGCAGTTTGGAGGGATTGACCTACGAGCAGTACGTC. It encodes CASSLEGLTYEQYV.

The CDR3 sequence is CASSLGGPARNEQFF. The CDR3 DNA reads as TGTGCCAGCAGCTTAGGGGGACCGGCGAGGAATGAGCAGTTCTTC. The rearrangement uses TRBV7-9 and TRBJ2-1; D tentatively reads TRBD1 or TRBD2 (5 bases each). The germline V gene encodes CDR1 SEHNR and CDR2 FQNEAQ (reference sequence). Trimming stripped 1 base from V and 7 bases from J, with 14 bases between. CDR3 length equals 15 residues. The variable domain in full, completed from reference TRBV7-9 and TRBJ2-1, reads DTGVSQNPRHKITKRGQNVTFRCDPISEHNRLYWYRQTLGQGPEFLTYFQNEAQLEKSRLLSDRFSAERPKGSFSTLEIQRTEQGDSAMYLCASSLGGPARNEQFFGPGTRLTVL.

Ten or more counts support this clonotype. Here the CDR3 DNA reads TGTGCCAGCAGCCCAAAGGGGGGACTGGGTGAAAATGAGCAGTTCTTC. It specifies CASSPKGGLGENEQFF. The V call is TRBV7-8, the J call TRBJ2-1, with D perhaps being TRBD1 or TRBD2 (6 bases each). The ends were cut back, 5 bases at V and 7 bases at J, with 21 bases in the middle. The V gene's germline CDR1 is SGHVS and CDR2 FQNEAQ. The CDR3 spans 16 residues.

This clonotype was seen only a few times. This chain uses TRBV19 with TRBJ1-5; 12 bases line up with TRBD1. Germline assignment: CDR1 LNHDA and CDR2 SQIVND (reference sequence). There are 19 residues in the CDR3. V dropped 0 bases and J dropped 1; count of bases not matched to a gene: 7. Written as DNA, the CDR3 is TGTGCCAGTAGTATAGAGGAGGGGACAGGGGGCCTGAGCAATCAGCCCCAGCATTTT. Amino acids: CASSIEEGTGGLSNQPQHF.

In regard to this clonotype: This sequence may be a read error, since a much larger clone differs from it by one base. The V gene is TRBV7-4, the J gene TRBJ1-2; D gene uncertain. Germline V gene sequence: CDR1 SGHVT, CDR2 SQSDAQ. Trimming took off 1 base at V and 3 bases at J, with 6 bases between the two ends. This CDR3 is 13 amino acids long. Here the CDR3 reads CASSLDADYGYTF. In DNA form, the CDR3 reads TGTGCCAGCAGCTTAGACGCTGACTATGGCTACACCTTC.

This clonotype was found once. A much larger clone lies one base from this, so it may be a read error. The J gene is TRBJ1-2, the V gene TRBV7-2; D gene uncertain. Germline values: CDR1 SGHTA, CDR2 FQGNSA. This CDR3 comprises 13 residues. The CDR3 sequence is CASSLAGVYGHTF. The CDR3, as DNA: TGTGCCAGCAGCTTAGCTGGGGTCTATGGCCACACCTTC.

V is TRBV5-1 and J is TRBJ2-5, with TRBD1 identical over 9 bases. From germline, CDR1 is SGHRS and CDR2 YFSETQ. The CDR3 is made up of 15 amino acids. V dropped 4 bases and J dropped 5; count of bases not matched to a gene: 9. The CDR3, as DNA: TGCGCCAGCAGCCCTGGACAGGGGAAATGGGAGACCCAGTACTTC. Protein: CASSPGQGKWETQYF.

The chain is built from TRBV24-1 and TRBJ1-1; D remains ambiguous. The CDR3 consists of 11 residues. Deletions cut 4 bases from V and 9 bases from J, with 8 bases between. CDR1 and CDR2 from the germline V gene are KGHDR and SFDVKD. CDR3 residues: CATSDGVQAFF. The CDR3 coding sequence is TGTGCCACCAGTGACGGGGTCCAAGCTTTCTTT.

The chain links TRBV6-6 to TRBJ2-5; D unresolved. Trimming left V 7 bases short and J 3 bases short, with 18 bases between. Germline-derived CDR1 and CDR2 are MNHNY and SVGAGI (reference sequence). CDR3 length equals 15 residues. The CDR3 DNA is TGTGCCAGCACCGTTACGATCGGGCCTAAAGAGACCCAGTACTTC. Protein sequence: CASTVTIGPKETQYF.

The chain links TRBV27 to TRBJ2-7; D is possibly TRBD1 (6 bases). Germline V gene lookup returns CDR1 MNHEY and CDR2 SMNVEV (reference sequence). V shed 2 bases and J shed 6 bases, with 11 bases lying between them. The length of the CDR3 is 13 residues. The CDR3 sequence: CASSLAQGSEQYF. The CDR3 DNA follows: TGTGCCAGCAGTTTAGCACAGGGCAGCGAGCAGTACTTC.

V usage is TRBV11-3 and J usage is TRBJ2-1; weak D call: TRBD1 (5 bases). Trimming took off 2 bases at V and 5 bases at J, with 19 bases between the two ends. Germline CDR1 and CDR2: SGHNT and YENEEA. CDR3 size: 17 residues. The CDR3 coding sequence is TGTGCCAGCAGCTTATCACGCCAGGGCTTGTGGAACAATGAGCAGTTCTTC. It yields the protein CASSLSRQGLWNNEQFF.